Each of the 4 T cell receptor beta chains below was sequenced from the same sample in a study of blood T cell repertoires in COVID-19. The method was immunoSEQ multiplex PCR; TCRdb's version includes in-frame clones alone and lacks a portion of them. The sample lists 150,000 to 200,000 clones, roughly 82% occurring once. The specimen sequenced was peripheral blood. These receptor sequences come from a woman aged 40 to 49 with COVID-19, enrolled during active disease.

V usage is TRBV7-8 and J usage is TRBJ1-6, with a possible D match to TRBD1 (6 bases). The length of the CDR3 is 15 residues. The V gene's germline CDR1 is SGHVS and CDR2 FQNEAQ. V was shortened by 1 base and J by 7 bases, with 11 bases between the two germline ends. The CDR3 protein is CASSLEVTGNSPLHF. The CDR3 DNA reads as TGTGCCAGCAGCTTAGAAGTGACAGGCAATTCACCCCTCCACTTT.

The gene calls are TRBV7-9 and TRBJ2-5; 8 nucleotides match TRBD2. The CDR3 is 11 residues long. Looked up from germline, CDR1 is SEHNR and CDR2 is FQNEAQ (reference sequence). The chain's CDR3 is CGGGYQETQYF. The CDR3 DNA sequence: TGTGGCGGGGGGTACCAAGAGACCCAGTACTTC.

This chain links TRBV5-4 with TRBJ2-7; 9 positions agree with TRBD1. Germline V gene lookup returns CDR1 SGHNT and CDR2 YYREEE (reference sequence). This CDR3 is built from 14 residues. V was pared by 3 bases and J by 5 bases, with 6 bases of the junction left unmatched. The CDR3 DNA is TGTGCCAGCAGCTCAGGGACAGGGTTCAACGAGCAGTACTTC. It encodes CASSSGTGFNEQYF. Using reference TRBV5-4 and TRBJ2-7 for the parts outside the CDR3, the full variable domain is ETGVTQSPTHLIKTRGQQVTLRCSSQSGHNTVSWYQQALGQGPQFIFQYYREEENGRGNFPPRFSGLQFPNYSSELNVNALELDDSALYLCASSSGTGFNEQYFGPGTRLTVT.

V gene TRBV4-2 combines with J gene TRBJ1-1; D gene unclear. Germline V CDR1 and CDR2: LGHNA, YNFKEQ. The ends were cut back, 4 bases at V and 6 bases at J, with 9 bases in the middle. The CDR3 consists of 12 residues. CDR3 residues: CASSLSGSEAFF. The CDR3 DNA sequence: TGTGCCAGCAGCCTCTCCGGGTCTGAAGCTTTCTTT.